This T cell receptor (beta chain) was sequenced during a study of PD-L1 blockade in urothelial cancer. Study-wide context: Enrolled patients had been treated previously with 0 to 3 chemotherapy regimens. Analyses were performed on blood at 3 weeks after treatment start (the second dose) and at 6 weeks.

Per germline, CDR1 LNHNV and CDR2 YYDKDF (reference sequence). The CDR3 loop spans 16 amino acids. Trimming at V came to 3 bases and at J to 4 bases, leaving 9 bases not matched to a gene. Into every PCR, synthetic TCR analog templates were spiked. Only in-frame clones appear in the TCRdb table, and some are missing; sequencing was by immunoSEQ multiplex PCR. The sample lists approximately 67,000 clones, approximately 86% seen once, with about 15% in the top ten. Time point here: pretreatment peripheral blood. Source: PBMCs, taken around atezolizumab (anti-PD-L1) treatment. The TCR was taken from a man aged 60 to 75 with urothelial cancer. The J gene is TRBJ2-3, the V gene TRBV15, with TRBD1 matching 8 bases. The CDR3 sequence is CATSRTDREGPDTQYF. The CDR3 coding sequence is TGTGCCACCAGCAGGACGGACAGGGAAGGGCCAGATACGCAGTATTTT. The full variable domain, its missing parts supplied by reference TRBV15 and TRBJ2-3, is DAMVIQNPRYQVTQFGKPVTLSCSQTLNHNVMYWYQQKSSQAPKLLFHYYDKDFNNEADTPDNFQSRRPNTSFCFLDIRSPGLGDTAMYLCATSRTDREGPDTQYFGPGTRLTVL.